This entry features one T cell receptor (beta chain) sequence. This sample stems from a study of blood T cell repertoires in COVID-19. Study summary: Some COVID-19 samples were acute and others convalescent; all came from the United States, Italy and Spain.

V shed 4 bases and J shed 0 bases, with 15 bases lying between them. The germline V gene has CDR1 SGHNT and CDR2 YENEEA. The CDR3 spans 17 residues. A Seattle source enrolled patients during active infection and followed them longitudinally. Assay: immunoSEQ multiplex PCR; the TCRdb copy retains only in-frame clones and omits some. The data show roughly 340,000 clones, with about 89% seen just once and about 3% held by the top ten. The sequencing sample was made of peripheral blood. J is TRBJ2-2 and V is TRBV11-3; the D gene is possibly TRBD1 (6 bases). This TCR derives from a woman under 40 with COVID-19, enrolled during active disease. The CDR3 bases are TGTGCCAGCAGCTCTCACTCTGGGGGCGCGAACACCGGGGAGCTGTTTTTT. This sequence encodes CASSSHSGGANTGELFF. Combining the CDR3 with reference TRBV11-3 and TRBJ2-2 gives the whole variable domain EAGVVQSPRYKIIEKKQPVAFWCNPISGHNTLYWYLQNLGQGPELLIRYENEEAVDDSQLPKDRFSAERLKGVDSTLKIQPAELGDSAVYLCASSSHSGGANTGELFFGEGSRLTVL.